This entry lists 20 T cell receptor beta chains sequenced from one sample in a study of T cell repertoires in cytomegalovirus infection. Each CDR3 protein gets one entry after TCRdb re-called the reads with MiXCR. Found here are some 600,000 distinct CDR3 sequences, 20% to 25% of them singletons; the top ten hold 6.5% to 10%. The sample consisted of CD8+ T cells from PBMCs. Receptor source: a human donor in good health (CMV status not recorded). Some clones in this sample may be carry-over from other donors' samples.

The V call is TRBV6-2 or TRBV6-3, the J call TRBJ2-1; 8 bases are shared with TRBD2. The CDR3 is made up of 13 amino acids. Trimming took 5 bases from V and 8 from J; bases not matched to a gene: 5. Germline V gives CDR1 MNHEY, CDR2 SVGEGT. CDR3 in DNA: TGTGCCAGCAGTAGGACGGGAGGGGATGAGCAGTTCTTC. Its protein product is CASSRTGGDEQFF.

This sequence joins TRBV19 and TRBJ1-4; D is unclear. The CDR3 is 10 amino acids. CDR1 is LNHDA, CDR2 SQIVND, per germline (reference sequence). The V and J ends lost 9 bases and 8 bases respectively, with 7 bases between them. The CDR3 nucleotides are TGTGCCAGCGCACAAGAAAAACTGTTTTTT. It specifies CASAQEKLFF. Combining the CDR3 with reference TRBV19 and TRBJ1-4 gives the whole variable domain DGGITQSPKYLFRKEGQNVTLSCEQNLNHDAMYWYRQDPGQGLRLIYYSQIVNDFQKGDIAEGYSVSREKKESFPLTVTSAQKNPTAFYLCASAQEKLFFGSGTQLSVL.

This clonotype was observed many times. V usage is TRBV7-2 and J usage is TRBJ2-5; 10 bases are shared with TRBD1. CDR3 length equals 16 residues. The V gene's germline CDR1 is SGHTA and CDR2 FQGNSA. V dropped 5 bases and J dropped 4; count of bases not matched to a gene: 10. CDR3 nucleotides: TGTGCCAGCAGCACTCCGGGACAGGGGATAGGAGAGACCCAGTACTTC. It yields the protein CASSTPGQGIGETQYF.

This clonotype was recorded a few times. The gene calls are TRBV28 and TRBJ1-6; D possibly corresponds to TRBD1 (5 bases). The CDR3 extends over 15 amino acids. Germline V gene data show CDR1 as MDHEN and CDR2 as SYDVKM. The V end was cut by 6 bases, the J end by 6 bases, with 15 bases between. The CDR3 protein is CASRARDGGNSPLHF. The CDR3 nucleotides are TGTGCCAGCAGGGCCAGGGATGGGGGTAATTCACCCCTCCACTTT. The complete variable domain, with remaining parts taken from reference TRBV28 and TRBJ1-6, reads DVKVTQSSRYLVKRTGEKVFLECVQDMDHENMFWYRQDPGLGLRLIYFSYDVKMKEKGDIPEGYSVSREKKERFSLILESASTNQTSMYLCASRARDGGNSPLHFGNGTRLTVT.

Many counts were recorded for this clonotype. V and J are TRBV25-1 and TRBJ1-1, with TRBD1 matching over 7 bases. The CDR3 has 17 residues. Losses at the gene ends were 2 bases for V and 6 bases for J; bases not matched to a gene: 15. Germline lookup yields CDR1 MGHDK and CDR2 SYGVNS. CDR3 residues: CASSEPLSTGKPPEAFF. As DNA, the CDR3 is TGTGCCAGCAGTGAACCTCTGTCGACAGGGAAACCCCCTGAAGCTTTCTTT.

In its sample, this clonotype was seen a few times. J is TRBJ1-1 and V is TRBV14; D gene unclear. CDR1 and CDR2 from the germline V gene are SGHDN and FVKESK. This CDR3 comprises 15 residues. Between the trimmed V and J ends, which lost 0 bases and 3 bases, there was a span of 11 bases. The CDR3 bases are TGTGCCAGCAGCCAAGATTCACGGTCTCACACTGAAGCTTTCTTT. This translates into CASSQDSRSHTEAFF.

The CDR3 protein is CASRPAGQHTGELFF. The CDR3 nucleotides read TGTGCCAGCAGGCCCGCGGGACAGCACACCGGGGAGCTGTTTTTT. The chain carries TRBV7-4 and TRBJ2-2, with D tentatively TRBD1 (7 bases). The V end lost 6 bases, the J end lost 3 bases, and 14 bases lay between the germline ends. Germline lookup yields CDR1 SGHVT and CDR2 SQSDAQ. This CDR3 is built from 15 residues.

V and J are TRBV20-1 and TRBJ2-1; a weak D match, TRBD1 (7 bases). Germline CDR1 and CDR2: DFQATT and SNEGSKA (reference sequence). The CDR3 loop spans 16 amino acids. The V end was cut by 6 bases, the J end by 3 bases, with 21 bases between. CDR3 nucleotides: TGCAGTGCCCCCAGCAGGGGGGCTAGCTACTACAATGAGCAGTTCTTC. Its translation: CSAPSRGASYYNEQFF.

This clonotype has ten or more counts. The rearrangement links TRBV7-8 to TRBJ2-5, with TRBD1 identical over 7 bases. CDR1 and CDR2 (germline): SGHVS, FQNEAQ. Trimming removed 5 bases from V and 5 bases from J; junction bases left unmatched: 14. This CDR3 has 16 residues. The CDR3 spells CASSLLPQGVGETQYF. CDR3 DNA: TGTGCCAGCAGCCTTCTACCCCAGGGGGTAGGGGAGACCCAGTACTTC.

The sample holds one count of this clonotype. This sequence may be a read error, since a much larger clone differs from it by one base. The chain has TRBV7-2 and TRBJ2-7; the D call may be TRBD1 or TRBD2 (5 bases each). The CDR3 extends over 13 amino acids. Trimming took 0 bases from V and 6 from J, leaving 9 bases between them. The V gene's germline CDR1 is SGHTA and CDR2 FQGNSA. CDR3: CASSLAGVSEQYV. For the CDR3, the DNA is TGTGCCAGCAGCTTAGCGGGGGTGAGCGAGCAGTACGTC.

This clonotype occurred many times. J is TRBJ2-4 and V is TRBV28, with 9 nucleotides matching TRBD1. Germline CDR1 reads MDHEN; CDR2 reads SYDVKM. Trimming took 6 bases from V and 4 from J; bases not matched to a gene: 7. The CDR3 loop spans 15 amino acids. As DNA, the CDR3 is TGTGCCAGCAGCGTATACAGGGGGCTGAAAAACATTCAGTACTTC. Protein: CASSVYRGLKNIQYF.

This chain connects TRBV28 to TRBJ2-2, with D perhaps assigned TRBD1 or TRBD2 (6 bases each). Germline-derived CDR1 and CDR2 are MDHEN and SYDVKM. V shed 2 bases and J shed 0 bases, with 10 bases lying between them. This CDR3 spans 16 amino acids. The CDR3 DNA sequence: TGTGCCAGCAGTTTAAGGGGGGTACCGAACACCGGGGAGCTGTTTTTT. It translates to CASSLRGVPNTGELFF. The full variable domain, with the rest looked up from reference TRBV28 and TRBJ2-2, is DVKVTQSSRYLVKRTGEKVFLECVQDMDHENMFWYRQDPGLGLRLIYFSYDVKMKEKGDIPEGYSVSREKKERFSLILESASTNQTSMYLCASSLRGVPNTGELFFGEGSRLTVL.

This clonotype has a handful of counts. The genes are TRBV29-1 and TRBJ1-2, with a tentative D call TRBD1 (5 bases). Trimming took 1 base from V and 5 from J, leaving 17 bases between them. The CDR3 is 15 amino acids. CDR1 is SQVTM and CDR2 is ANQGSEA in the germline V gene. The CDR3 spells CSVEGFDGTAYGYTF. CDR3 coding DNA: TGCAGCGTTGAAGGATTTGACGGGACGGCATATGGCTACACCTTC.

This clonotype was recorded at least ten times. The chain joins TRBV10-2 to TRBJ2-7; D is ambiguous. Germline CDR1 reads WSHSY; CDR2 reads SAAADI. The length of the CDR3 is 15 residues. The germline V and J ends were trimmed by 4 bases and 0 bases, with 13 bases remaining between them. In DNA, the CDR3 is TGCGCCAGCAGTGTTACCTCAAGGTCCTCCTACGAGCAGTACTTC. Translated, it gives CASSVTSRSSYEQYF.

This clonotype was seen many times. The chain recombines TRBV7-6 with TRBJ2-2; TRBD1 is a possible D gene (6 bases). Trimming left V 5 bases short and J 0 bases short, with 16 bases between. The CDR3 spans 17 residues. Germline V lookup: CDR1 SGHVS, CDR2 FNYEAQ. CDR3 sequence reads: CASSPSRGGANTGELFF. CDR3 in DNA: TGTGCCAGCAGCCCATCTCGTGGGGGCGCGAACACCGGGGAGCTGTTTTTT.

V gene TRBV7-4 combines with J gene TRBJ2-7; possibly TRBD1 for D (6 bases). This CDR3 contains 14 residues. Germline-derived CDR1 and CDR2 are SGHVT and SQSDAQ. Deletions cut 1 base from V and 4 bases from J, with 11 bases between. CDR3 in amino acids: CASSLGWDMYEQYV. The CDR3 nucleotides are TGTGCCAGCAGCTTAGGATGGGACATGTACGAGCAGTACGTC.

The chain has TRBV7-9 and TRBJ1-4, with TRBD1 identical over 7 bases. Germline assignment: CDR1 SEHNR and CDR2 FQNEAQ (reference sequence). The CDR3 covers 15 residues. V gave up 5 bases and J gave up 4 bases; unmatched junction bases: 7. CDR3: CASSPTGAINEKLFF. The CDR3 DNA reads as TGTGCCAGCAGCCCTACAGGGGCGATTAATGAAAAACTGTTTTTT.

About this clonotype: A much larger clone sits a single nucleotide away, making a read error possible. The chain joins TRBV7-2 to TRBJ1-5, with a tentative D call TRBD1 (5 bases). The CDR3 spans 18 residues. V was trimmed by 5 bases and J by 2 bases, leaving 22 bases between them. Per germline, CDR1 SGHTA and CDR2 FQGNSA. Here the CDR3 reads CASSTSPLGEVGNQPQHF. As DNA, the CDR3 is TGTGCCAGCAGCACGTCACCCCTAGGGGAGGTTGGCAATCAGCCCCAGCATTTT.

The chain combines TRBV5-1 with TRBJ2-1; maybe TRBD1 (5 bases). CDR1 is SGHRS, CDR2 YFSETQ, per germline. V gave up 4 bases and J gave up 7 bases, with 12 bases separating them. The CDR3 runs 13 residues. The CDR3 region is CASSMTETNEQFF. The DNA of the CDR3 is TGCGCCAGCAGCATGACAGAGACAAATGAGCAGTTCTTC.

V is TRBV6-2 or TRBV6-3 and J is TRBJ2-1; D unclear. The CDR3 is 12 amino acids. Trimming took 5 bases from V and 7 from J, leaving 9 bases between them. Germline CDR1 reads MNHEY; CDR2 reads SVGEGT. In nucleotides, the CDR3 is TGTGCCAGCAGTCCAACACGTAATGAGCAGTTCTTC. The encoded protein is CASSPTRNEQFF.